This T cell receptor beta chain was obtained from a study of OX40 agonist ivuxolimab in advanced cancers. Study summary: A diagnosis of hepatocellular carcinoma, melanoma, renal cell or head and neck cancer was present in dose-escalation patients.

Assay: immunoSEQ multiplex PCR; the TCRdb copy retains only in-frame clones and omits some. The sample lists over 35,000 clones; around 89% were seen once. The CDR3 loop spans 14 amino acids. Germline-derived CDR1 and CDR2 are SGHTS and YDEGEE. V was shortened by 7 bases and J by 2 bases, with 15 bases between the two germline ends. The material was CD4+ or CD8+ T cells sorted from blood, obtained in a trial of the OX40 agonist ivuxolimab. V usage is TRBV5-8 and J usage is TRBJ2-5; D uncertain. The clonotype was recovered from an adult with an advanced solid tumor such as melanoma, head and neck, liver or kidney cancer. CDR3 bases: TGTGCCAGCCTCCGCCGCGCGTCACAAGAGACCCAGTACTTC. It yields the protein CASLRRASQETQYF.